Detailed here is one TCR beta chain. Its matching antigen is unknown. Only in-frame clones appear in the TCRdb table, and some are missing; sequencing was by immunoSEQ multiplex PCR. The profile shows some 63,000 clones, about 73% of them singletons. The data were obtained in a study of a mutant IDH1 vaccine in newly diagnosed glioma. As for the study in general: The start of vaccination came 4-6 weeks after radiotherapy alone, or with temozolomide cycles. Mean patient age was roughly 43 years; approximately 62% were male and around 38% female. Visit V12 was conducted at week 35 as the safety follow-up. Visit V13 came later, at week 47.

The time point is: week 35, safety follow-up. Each dose of the vaccine consisted of 300 ug of mutant IDH1 20-mer peptide, with topical imiquimod. Germline lookup yields CDR1 SNHLY and CDR2 FYNNEI. Trimming left V 5 bases short and J 8 bases short, with 12 bases between. The CDR3 consists of 13 residues. J is TRBJ1-4 and V is TRBV2; D may be TRBD1 (5 bases). Sequences were derived from PBMCs, sampled from a glioma patient whose treatment included an IDH1 peptide vaccine. This TCR was recovered from a man aged 45-65 years with glioma. CDR3 residues: CASSWDRGEKLFF. The CDR3, as DNA: TGTGCCAGCAGTTGGGACCGAGGGGAAAAACTGTTTTTT.